Sequencing of this T cell receptor (beta chain) was carried out in a study of Graves' ophthalmopathy and Graves' hyperthyroidism. Whole-study context: The authors collected peripheral blood at initial diagnosis, before any treatment.

Using RNA transcripts, the TCR beta CDR3 regions were amplified. The first-round RT-PCR employed HTBI primers together with the Qiagen OneStep RT-PCR kit. A multiplex PCR was then performed as the second round. TCRdb fed the multiplex PCR reads into MiXCR, producing one record per CDR3 protein. Here the sample spans about 23,000 distinct CDR3 sequences, 45% to 60% being singletons. Orbital computed tomography and thyroid ultrasound, along with TRAb, serum thyroxine and clinical symptoms, underpinned diagnosis. PBMCs stemmed from more than 9.5 ml of fresh peripheral blood. After removal of 4 bases from V and 3 bases from J, the junction contained 4 bases not matched to a gene. The CDR3 loop spans 15 amino acids. Germline V gene data show CDR1 as MNHNS and CDR2 as SASEGT.

The receptor was isolated from an adult woman with stable Graves' hyperthyroidism. Material for sequencing was peripheral blood. This rearrangement joins TRBV6-1 to TRBJ2-3; 10 positions agree with TRBD1. The CDR3 coding sequence is TGTGCCAGCAGTGGGGACAGGGGCGGGACAGATACGCAGTATTTT. Translating gives CASSGDRGGTDTQYF.